This passage covers 11 T cell receptor beta chains from one sample sequenced in a study of blood T cell repertoires in COVID-19 (dated by TCRdb to 2018 to 2020). Library preparation employed the immunoSEQ multiplex PCR assay. Drawn from immuneACCESS, this table holds only the in-frame rearrangements with V and J called that TCRdb kept. Clones are partly lost; checked studies trace under half to an unresolved V gene and leave the rest unexplained. The table for this sample lists under 200,000 clones; about 85% of them were counted only once. About 2% of the sample is taken by the ten largest. The sequenced sample was peripheral blood. Every receptor here comes from a man aged 70-80 years with active or convalescent COVID-19.

The CDR3 region is CATTDRGSTNEKLFF. CDR3 coding DNA: TGTGCCACCACGGACAGGGGATCAACTAATGAAAAACTGTTTTTT. V is TRBV19 and J is TRBJ1-4; TRBD1 matches 9 bases. J lost 0 bases, V lost 10 bases, and 6 bases had no gene match. Germline V gene sequence: CDR1 LNHDA, CDR2 SQIVND (reference sequence). This CDR3 is built from 15 residues.

This rearrangement joins TRBV27 to TRBJ1-6; 8 bases fit TRBD1. Losses at the gene ends were 7 bases for V and 9 bases for J; bases not matched to a gene: 8. The CDR3 covers 14 residues. Looked up from germline, CDR1 is MNHEY and CDR2 is SMNVEV (reference sequence). CDR3 DNA: TGTGCCAGCACCACACAGGGGGTAGGTTCACCCCTCCACTTT. This translates into CASTTQGVGSPLHF.

The chain couples TRBV7-2 to TRBJ2-2; maybe TRBD2 (6 bases). Per germline, CDR1 SGHTA and CDR2 FQGNSA. CDR3 length: 16 residues. The V gene lost 1 base and the J gene lost 7 bases, with 16 bases spanning the gap. The CDR3 DNA is TGTGCCAGCAGCTTAGTCCCCGGGGGTTGGGTCGGGGAGCTGTTTTTT. Amino acids: CASSLVPGGWVGELFF.

A single count supports this clone. The rearrangement uses TRBV18 and TRBJ1-2; TRBD1 agrees at 9 bases. Trimming at V came to 4 bases and at J to 0 bases, leaving 15 bases not matched to a gene. CDR1 KGHSH and CDR2 LQKENI come from the germline V gene. The CDR3 runs 19 residues. CDR3 DNA: TGTGCCAGCTCACAACTACAGGGGGCCATTCCCTCCACTAACTATGGCTACACCTTC. Translating it yields CASSQLQGAIPSTNYGYTF.

This chain uses TRBV28 with TRBJ1-1, with 11 bases fitting TRBD1. Trimming at V came to 6 bases and at J to 4 bases, leaving 13 bases not matched to a gene. Germline V gene sequence: CDR1 MDHEN, CDR2 SYDVKM. The CDR3 covers 17 residues. DNA of the CDR3: TGTGCCAGCAGACCCCCGGGACAGGGGGAGGGCAGCACTGAAGCTTTCTTT. It is translated as CASRPPGQGEGSTEAFF.

The rearrangement uses TRBV7-9 and TRBJ2-6; 7 nucleotides agree with TRBD1. The CDR3 extends over 17 amino acids. V shed 3 bases, J shed 2 bases, and the junction held 7 bases outside the gene matches. CDR1 and CDR2 (germline): SEHNR, FQNEAQ (reference sequence). CDR3 in amino acids: CASSFTSRGTGANVLTF. The CDR3 region has the DNA TGTGCCAGCAGCTTTACCTCCAGGGGGACTGGGGCCAACGTCCTGACTTTC.

CDR3 DNA sequence: TGTGCCAGTAGAGTCCCCCCCAGACTTCGCCCCCAGGGGTCTGGAAACACCATATATTTT. Amino acid sequence: CASRVPPRLRPQGSGNTIYF. The V call is TRBV19, the J call TRBJ1-3; a possible D gene is TRBD1 (6 bases). The CDR3 has 20 residues. In germline, CDR1 is LNHDA, CDR2 SQIVND (reference sequence). The ends were cut back, 6 bases at V and 1 base at J, with 28 bases in the middle.

This clone came up a few times. This rearrangement joins TRBV20-1 to TRBJ1-2; no definite D call. CDR1 is DFQATT and CDR2 is SNEGSKA in the germline V gene (reference sequence). The CDR3 sequence is 9 residues long. Trimming shortened V by 6 bases and J by 12 bases, and 11 bases separated the two germline ends. The CDR3, as DNA: TGCAGTGCCGCGGATGTACACACCTTC. Amino acids: CSAADVHTF.

Details on this clone: Other nucleotide sequences in the sample specify the same CDR3. The chain joins TRBV12-3 or TRBV12-4 to TRBJ1-5; the D is unclear. The CDR3 runs to 13 residues. V was shortened by 5 bases and J by 4 bases, with 9 bases between the two germline ends. The CDR3 DNA follows: TGTGCCAGCAGTCTAACAGAGAATCAGCCCCAGCATTTT. It is translated as CASSLTENQPQHF.

CDR3 bases: TGTGCCAGCAGCTTAGCCACAGCCAATGAGCAGTTCTTC. Its protein is CASSLATANEQFF. The V and J genes are TRBV7-2 and TRBJ2-1; the D is unclear. The CDR3 sequence is 13 residues long. The germline V gene encodes CDR1 SGHTA and CDR2 FQGNSA. Between the trimmed V and J ends, which lost 0 bases and 6 bases, there was a span of 6 bases.

The chain uses TRBV28 and TRBJ2-2; 9 positions agree with TRBD1. J gave up 7 bases and V 2 bases, and 8 bases lay outside the gene matches. Germline assignment: CDR1 MDHEN and CDR2 SYDVKM. There are 16 residues in the CDR3. For the CDR3, the DNA is TGTGCCAGCAGTTTAACCCCACAGGGGGCGATCGGGGAGCTGTTTTTT. The encoded protein is CASSLTPQGAIGELFF. The variable domain in full, completed from reference TRBV28 and TRBJ2-2, reads DVKVTQSSRYLVKRTGEKVFLECVQDMDHENMFWYRQDPGLGLRLIYFSYDVKMKEKGDIPEGYSVSREKKERFSLILESASTNQTSMYLCASSLTPQGAIGELFFGEGSRLTVL.